These 5 T cell receptor beta chains originate from one sample sequenced in a study of T cells in localized non-small cell lung cancer. This table comes from immunoSEQ multiplex PCR, and its TCRdb copy is limited to in-frame clones, with some not included. The table shows about 31,000 clones, with approximately 91% occurring only once. Sample: peripheral blood mononuclear cells, taken before any cancer treatment. These receptor sequences come from a woman aged 40-75 years with stage III lung adenocarcinoma.

The genes are TRBV2 and TRBJ2-5; 9 bases are a match to TRBD1. The CDR3 is made up of 13 amino acids. Unmatched junction bases numbered 5, after V lost 8 bases and J lost 4 bases. Per the germline V gene, CDR1 is SNHLY and CDR2 is FYNNEI. CDR3 in DNA: TGTGCCAGCGAACAGGGGGCTGGAGAGACCCAGTACTTC. As protein: CASEQGAGETQYF.

V gene TRBV9 combines with J gene TRBJ2-7, with unresolved D. Germline assignment: CDR1 SGDLS and CDR2 YYNGEE. CDR3 size: 14 residues. The V end lost 0 bases, the J end lost 6 bases, and 13 bases lay between the germline ends. CDR3 region: CASSVGVKGLEQYF. For the CDR3, the DNA is TGTGCCAGCAGCGTAGGTGTTAAGGGCCTCGAGCAGTACTTC.

The genes are TRBV6-5 and TRBJ2-3; the D call may be TRBD1 or TRBD2 (6 bases each). This CDR3 has 13 amino acids. The V and J ends lost 6 bases and 6 bases respectively, with 13 bases between them. Germline V lookup: CDR1 MNHEY, CDR2 SVGAGI. The CDR3 protein is CASSLGGSDTQYF. Here the CDR3 DNA reads TGTGCCAGCAGCCTCGGGGGCAGCGATACGCAGTATTTT.

The chain recombines TRBV7-3 with TRBJ2-1; D may correspond to TRBD1 or TRBD2 (7 bases each). Trimming took off 5 bases at V and 0 bases at J, with 14 bases between the two ends. The CDR3 has 16 residues. The germline V gene has CDR1 SGHTA and CDR2 FQGTGA. CDR3 DNA: TGTGCCAGCAGCAAGGGGGAGGGGGCCTCCTACAATGAGCAGTTCTTC. Translation gives CASSKGEGASYNEQFF. The full variable domain, with the rest looked up from reference TRBV7-3 and TRBJ2-1, is GAGVSQTPSNKVTEKGKYVELRCDPISGHTALYWYRQSLGQGPEFLIYFQGTGAADDSGLPNDRFFAVRPEGSVSTLKIQRTERGDSAVYLCASSKGEGASYNEQFFGPGTRLTVL.

The gene calls are TRBV5-1 and TRBJ1-4, with unresolved D. V gave up 4 bases and J gave up 8 bases, with 12 bases separating them. The CDR3 length is 13 residues. Germline CDR1 SGHRS, CDR2 YFSETQ. The CDR3 protein is CASSEPAEEKLFF. DNA of the CDR3: TGCGCCAGCAGCGAACCGGCGGAGGAAAAACTGTTTTTT.